This T cell receptor (beta chain) was retrieved from a study of blood T cells in healthy people across ages. For this clonotype: The antigen is undetermined.

Then a second PCR, running about 7 to 11 cycles, was carried out with a sample-barcoded 5' primer and a J-beta primer mix. TCRdb re-analysed the 5' RACE reads in MiXCR, keeping a single row per CDR3 protein. Of some 1 million distinct CDR3 sequences in the sample, roughly 45% were seen once. Study-wide results and limits: It was found that TCR beta diversity correlated strongly with the percentage of naive T cells.

Drawn from each donor were ten milliliters of peripheral blood. The sequenced sample consisted of blood. The TCR comes from a woman in her sixties in good health.

In DNA form, the CDR3 reads TGCAGCGCCAGGGAGTGGGAGCCTGACACAGATACGCAGTATTTT. This encodes CSAREWEPDTDTQYF. V usage is TRBV29-1 and J usage is TRBJ2-3; the D gene could be TRBD1 or TRBD2 (5 bases each). V lost 7 bases to trimming and J lost 2 bases, with 19 bases between them. CDR3 length equals 15 residues. Germline V lookup: CDR1 SQVTM, CDR2 ANQGSEA.